Shown below are 22 T cell receptor beta chains from a single sample sequenced in a study of T cells expressing NK-cell markers. Following a re-call of the 5' RACE reads, TCRdb has one entry per CDR3 protein and lacks DNA. There are about 150,000 distinct CDR3 sequences in the sample, with around 37% held by the top ten. Sequencing used blood T cells: a sorted CD56 or NKG2C T cell subset, CD4+ or CD8+ T cells, or bulk PBMC T cells (not recorded which). Receptor source: a woman aged 45-59 years in good health.

The CDR3 region is CASSTSTSGSRETQYF. The V gene is TRBV9, the J gene TRBJ2-5; TCRdb outputs TRBD2, but without DNA this stays unchecked. The CDR3 has 16 amino acids. Germline lookup yields CDR1 SGDLS and CDR2 YYNGEE.

The chain joins TRBV7-6 to TRBJ1-6. This CDR3 comprises 16 residues. Germline V gene data show CDR1 as SGHVS and CDR2 as FNYEAQ. The CDR3 here is CASSSLERAINSPLHF. Supplemented by reference TRBV7-6 and TRBJ1-6, the full variable domain reads GAGVSQSPRYKVTKRGQDVALRCDPISGHVSLYWYRQALGQGPEFLTYFNYEAQQDKSGLPNDRFSAERPEGSISTLTIQRTEQRDSAMYRCASSSLERAINSPLHFGNGTRLTVT.

J is TRBJ2-7 and V is TRBV27; TCRdb calls TRBD2, which cannot be checked without DNA. The germline V gene has CDR1 MNHEY and CDR2 SMNVEV (reference sequence). This CDR3 comprises 15 residues. The CDR3 protein is CASSLSSRADYEQYF.

This sequence joins TRBV29-1 and TRBJ1-1. The CDR3 is 13 residues long. Per germline, CDR1 SQVTM and CDR2 ANQGSEA. CDR3 protein: CSVGGSMNTEAFF.

The chain uses TRBV7-2 and TRBJ1-4; TCRdb designates TRBD1, a call that cannot be tested without DNA. The CDR3 contains 18 residues. Germline-derived CDR1 and CDR2 are SGHTA and FQGNSA. CDR3 in amino acids: CASSPLLPGDGLNEKLFF.

The J gene is TRBJ2-2, the V gene TRBV12-3 or TRBV12-4; TCRdb gives TRBD2 as the D gene, but with no DNA this cannot be confirmed. CDR3 length equals 14 residues. CDR3 residues: CASSSLLGTGELFF.

V gene TRBV7-6 combines with J gene TRBJ2-3. The germline V gene has CDR1 SGHVS and CDR2 FNYEAQ. The length of the CDR3 is 15 residues. The CDR3 here is CASSPTVIGTDTQYF.

The V call is TRBV7-9, the J call TRBJ2-5; TCRdb's D gene call, TRBD2, goes unchecked for lack of DNA. Germline CDR1 SEHNR, CDR2 FQNEAQ (reference sequence). The CDR3 spans 15 residues. The chain's CDR3 is CASSLVTGGEETQYF. The whole variable domain, remainder taken from reference TRBV7-9 and TRBJ2-5, is DTGVSQNPRHKITKRGQNVTFRCDPISEHNRLYWYRQTLGQGPEFLTYFQNEAQLEKSRLLSDRFSAERPKGSFSTLEIQRTEQGDSAMYLCASSLVTGGEETQYFGPGTRLLVL.

This chain joins TRBV4-1 and TRBJ2-1; TCRdb outputs TRBD2, but without DNA this stays unchecked. CDR3 size: 14 residues. Germline V gene lookup returns CDR1 MGHRA and CDR2 YSYEKL. The CDR3 sequence: CASSQGSGSWEQFF.

The genes are TRBV3-1 and TRBJ1-1; the D gene TCRdb calls, TRBD1, cannot be checked with no DNA. Germline assignment: CDR1 LGHDT and CDR2 YNNKEL (reference sequence). The CDR3 is 15 amino acids. CDR3 loop: CASSPGPRWDTEAFF.

The chain couples TRBV7-6 to TRBJ2-1; TCRdb indicates TRBD2, and absent DNA this call remains unverified. Germline-derived CDR1 and CDR2 are SGHVS and FNYEAQ. The CDR3 has 18 residues. CDR3 sequence reads: CASSLLGLAESSYNEQFF.

The rearrangement links TRBV29-1 to TRBJ1-1; TCRdb reports TRBD1, a call that lacks DNA to check it against. CDR3 length: 13 amino acids. Looked up from germline, CDR1 is SQVTM and CDR2 is ANQGSEA. The CDR3 loop reads CSDSTGRGTEAFF.

The genes are TRBV10-3 and TRBJ2-1; TCRdb picks TRBD2, but there is no DNA to check that call. From germline, CDR1 is ENHRY and CDR2 SYGVKD. The CDR3 sequence is 16 residues long. The CDR3 here is CAISVTSIGIGNEQFF.

The chain uses TRBV12-3 or TRBV12-4 and TRBJ1-3. The CDR3 length is 14 residues. The CDR3 here is CASRSTGLGNTIYF.

This chain uses TRBV12-3 or TRBV12-4 with TRBJ1-2. The CDR3 has 13 residues. CDR3: CASSRRAHYGYTF.

J is TRBJ2-7 and V is TRBV6-5; TCRdb returns TRBD2, unconfirmable since there is no DNA. CDR3 length: 15 residues. Germline loops: CDR1 MNHEY, CDR2 SVGAGI. The CDR3 region is CASSQGLAASYEQYF.

The chain recombines TRBV7-9 with TRBJ2-2; the TCRdb D gene call, TRBD1, has no DNA to confirm it. This CDR3 is built from 15 residues. Germline V gene lookup returns CDR1 SEHNR and CDR2 FQNEAQ (reference sequence). The CDR3 protein is CASSSQGKGTGELFF.

CDR3 sequence: CASSSPETGELFF. This chain links TRBV14 with TRBJ2-2. Germline CDR1 SGHDN, CDR2 FVKESK. CDR3 length equals 13 residues.

The chain couples TRBV5-1 to TRBJ1-2. Germline V lookup: CDR1 SGHRS, CDR2 YFSETQ. This CDR3 comprises 15 residues. The CDR3 spells CASSPHWTDSYGYTF.

Here the CDR3 reads CASSPPGGRDIQYF. The chain uses TRBV7-9 and TRBJ2-4; the TRBD1 assignment by TCRdb is unverifiable without DNA. Germline-derived CDR1 and CDR2 are SEHNR and FQNEAQ (reference sequence). This CDR3 comprises 14 residues.

V usage is TRBV5-1 and J usage is TRBJ2-1; the D call from TCRdb, TRBD2, cannot be confirmed without DNA. The CDR3 sequence is 19 residues long. Germline CDR1 is SGHRS and CDR2 is YFSETQ. This CDR3 reads CASSQPETSGDYSYNEQFF.

The genes are TRBV4-1 and TRBJ2-1; TCRdb lists TRBD2, though no DNA is available to test this call. The CDR3 extends over 13 amino acids. The germline gives CDR1 MGHRA, CDR2 YSYEKL. This chain's CDR3 is CASSQDRGRALLF.